This TCR beta chain was sequenced for a study of cytomegalovirus exposure and HLA in healthy donors. Study outcomes and limitations: In a later analysis, productive TCRs from donors in an Asian-associated ancestry cluster reportedly carried fewer N-insertions than the cohort mean.

Trimming left V 5 bases short and J 0 bases short, with 13 bases between. Germline V gives CDR1 MNHNS, CDR2 SASEGT. This CDR3 comprises 15 residues. Comment on this clone: Its antigen is unidentified.

The PCR used 60 Vbeta and 13 Jbeta primers. Assay used: immunoSEQ multiplex PCR; TCRdb lists only in-frame clones, some missing. The sample lists fewer than 250,000 clones; approximately 83% were seen once. This TCR came from a boy aged 2 to 10 in good health and CMV-seronegative. Specimen: PBMCs. The gene calls are TRBV6-1 and TRBJ1-1, with a possible D match to TRBD1 (6 bases). The CDR3: CASSPQGHLNTEAFF. DNA for the CDR3: TGTGCCAGCAGTCCCCAGGGACACTTGAACACTGAAGCTTTCTTT.